These 13 T cell receptor beta chains share one sample of origin, sequenced in a study of cytomegalovirus exposure and HLA in healthy donors listed by TCRdb under 2017. To prepare the library, the immunoSEQ multiplex PCR assay was applied. For the multiplex PCR, a mixture combining 60 forward primers for TCR Vbeta segments and 13 reverse primers for TCR Jbeta segments was used. The immuneACCESS repertoire file appears here via TCRdb, limited to in-frame rearrangements. These files lack a portion of the clones; in checked studies, under half of the deficit traces to unresolved V genes, and the cause of the others is not known. In all, the sample holds approximately 140,000 clones, and 70% to 85% of those were seen once. The top ten clones comprise under 3% of the sample. The sequenced material came from PBMCs. These receptors were collected from a boy younger than 10 in good health and CMV-seronegative.

The CDR3 DNA sequence: TGTGCCAGCAGCCGGGACAATCTTTTCTACGAGCAGTACTTC. Protein: CASSRDNLFYEQYF. The genes are TRBV5-6 and TRBJ2-7; possibly TRBD1 for D (6 bases). Trimming took off 4 bases at V and 3 bases at J, with 14 bases between the two ends. In germline, CDR1 is SGHDT, CDR2 YYEEEE. The CDR3 extends over 14 amino acids.

The CDR3 sequence is CASSWSRGQGYGYTF. The CDR3 DNA reads as TGTGCCAGCAGTTGGAGCAGGGGGCAGGGCTATGGCTACACCTTC. This chain links TRBV6-1 with TRBJ1-2; 8 nucleotides line up with TRBD1. The CDR3 has 15 amino acids. Germline lookup yields CDR1 MNHNS and CDR2 SASEGT. Unmatched junction bases numbered 9, after V lost 5 bases and J lost 4 bases.

The chain employs TRBV9 and TRBJ2-5, with TRBD1 identical over 11 bases. V lost 4 bases, J lost 4 bases, and 6 bases stayed unmatched. The CDR3 length is 15 residues. Germline V gives CDR1 SGDLS, CDR2 YYNGEE. The CDR3 spells CASSRTGGIGETQYF. DNA of the CDR3: TGTGCCAGCAGCCGGACAGGGGGCATTGGAGAGACCCAGTACTTC.

The chain joins TRBV7-2 to TRBJ1-5, with D perhaps TRBD1 (6 bases). Germline V gene data show CDR1 as SGHTA and CDR2 as FQGNSA. CDR3 length equals 16 residues. The V end lost 2 bases, the J end lost 4 bases, and 15 bases lay between the germline ends. The CDR3 DNA follows: TGTGCCAGCAGCTTAAATTGGGGGCTGAAGAATCAGCCCCAGCATTTT. Translated, it gives CASSLNWGLKNQPQHF.

The chain uses TRBV10-3 and TRBJ1-1, with 7 bases matching TRBD1. Germline V gene sequence: CDR1 ENHRY, CDR2 SYGVKD. With 6 bases clipped from V and 4 bases from J, the junction kept 11 bases outside the gene matches. The CDR3 consists of 15 residues. The CDR3 loop reads CAIRRTGGDLTEAFF. In DNA form, the CDR3 reads TGTGCCATCAGGCGGACAGGAGGGGACCTCACTGAAGCTTTCTTT.

The CDR3 spells CASSIFSGYEQYF. CDR3 DNA sequence: TGTGCCAGTAGTATATTTTCGGGGTACGAGCAGTACTTC. V is TRBV19 and J is TRBJ2-7; the D gene is possibly TRBD2 (5 bases). Per the germline V gene, CDR1 is LNHDA and CDR2 is SQIVND (reference sequence). The CDR3 is 13 amino acids. V was clipped by 2 bases and J by 4 bases, with 9 bases between them.

V and J are TRBV30 and TRBJ2-4; the match to TRBD1 covers 7 bases. This CDR3 has 12 residues. Germline CDR1 GTSNPN, CDR2 SVGIG (reference sequence). After removal of 4 bases from V and 7 bases from J, the junction contained 4 bases not matched to a gene. The CDR3 nucleotides are TGTGCCTGGAAGGGGGCCTGGAACATTCAGTACTTC. Amino acid sequence: CAWKGAWNIQYF.

The chain links TRBV5-1 to TRBJ2-1; possibly TRBD2 for D (5 bases). Germline V gene sequence: CDR1 SGHRS, CDR2 YFSETQ. V lost 4 bases and J 8 bases, leaving 16 bases between the germline ends. CDR3 length equals 14 residues. CDR3 loop: CASSRDETLDEQFF. The CDR3 DNA is TGCGCCAGCAGCCGGGATGAGACACTCGATGAGCAGTTCTTC.

This clone was observed a handful of times. The V gene is TRBV25-1, the J gene TRBJ1-2; maybe TRBD1 (5 bases). Trimming left V 4 bases short and J 4 bases short, with 16 bases between. Germline CDR1 is MGHDK and CDR2 is SYGVNS. The CDR3 runs 15 residues. The chain's CDR3 is CASSAPGRPFYGYTF. CDR3 nucleotide sequence: TGTGCCAGCAGTGCTCCAGGGCGCCCATTCTATGGCTACACCTTC.

This sequence joins TRBV7-2 and TRBJ1-2, with a tentative D call TRBD1 (6 bases). The CDR3 covers 16 residues. V was clipped by 4 bases and J by 2 bases, with 17 bases between them. The germline CDR1 and CDR2 sequences are SGHTA and FQGNSA. CDR3 coding DNA: TGTGCCAGCAGCTCTCAGCCATGGACAGCAAACTATGGCTACACCTTC. Translating it yields CASSSQPWTANYGYTF.

The chain couples TRBV4-3 to TRBJ2-3; 9 bases align to TRBD2. J was trimmed by 3 bases and V by 0 bases; bases with no gene match: 16. CDR1 and CDR2 from the germline V gene are LGHNA and YSLEER. The CDR3 runs to 20 residues. Written as DNA, the CDR3 is TGCGCCAGCAGCCAAGAGGTGGCTTCGCTGGCGGGGGGGCCTACAGATACGCAGTATTTT. Protein: CASSQEVASLAGGPTDTQYF.

The CDR3 loop is CASSSSQGPSRDYTF. The CDR3 DNA sequence: TGTGCCAGCAGCTCCTCGCAGGGGCCTTCAAGGGACTACACCTTC. The rearrangement joins TRBV11-1 to TRBJ1-2, with a weak D call TRBD1 (6 bases). Germline V CDR1 and CDR2: SGHAT, FQDESV (reference sequence). The CDR3 totals 15 residues. V lost 4 bases and J 10 bases, leaving 22 bases between the germline ends.

The chain has TRBV18 and TRBJ2-2, with TRBD1 matching 9 bases. The CDR3 loop spans 15 amino acids. Germline V gene sequence: CDR1 KGHSH, CDR2 LQKENI. After removal of 4 bases from V and 4 bases from J, the junction contained 4 bases not matched to a gene. The CDR3 DNA sequence: TGTGCCAGCTCACGGGTGGACAGGGGCACCGGGGAGCTGTTTTTT. This codes for CASSRVDRGTGELFF.